This T cell receptor beta chain was observed in a study of response to subunit inactivated influenza vaccine. Whole-study results and caveats: Researchers suggested that each seasonal influenza vaccination recruits few new T cells.

One entry per CDR3 protein, called by TCRdb with MiXCR from the RT-PCR reads. This table has approximately 700,000 distinct CDR3 sequences, about 15% appearing once. As for this clonotype: The antigen is unknown.

CDR1 is MDHEN and CDR2 is SYDVKM in the germline V gene. This CDR3 is built from 19 residues. The junction had 16 bases not matched to a gene; V was cut back by 3 bases and J by 1 base. The V gene is TRBV28, the J gene TRBJ2-3, with 7 bases fitting TRBD2. This TCR was recovered from a middle-aged man who received an inactivated influenza vaccine. Sequencing was performed on PBMCs from blood, taken approximately 13 days after vaccination. DNA for the CDR3: TGTGCCAGCAGTTTTCATGTCTCTCTTAGCGGGTGGGGCACAGATACGCAGTATTTT. It specifies CASSFHVSLSGWGTDTQYF.